This T cell receptor (beta chain) was identified during a study of identical twins. Study-wide results and caveats: Modelling underestimated the level of out-of-frame TCR alpha sharing observed in monozygotic twins.

Remarks on this clonotype: Its antigen is unknown.

Germline CDR1 is DFQATT and CDR2 is SNEGSKA (reference sequence). This CDR3 has 14 amino acids. J was trimmed by 6 bases and V by 5 bases; bases with no gene match: 7. TCRdb ran MiXCR on the 5' RACE reads and lists one entry per CDR3 protein. The sample comprises about 250,000 distinct CDR3 sequences, more than 13% of which are singletons, and under 9.5% rests with the top ten. The TCR originated in a woman aged 18-35 years in good health. The rearrangement uses TRBV20-1 and TRBJ2-1, with 10 bases fitting TRBD2. Sequenced sample: memory (CD45RO+) T cells sorted from blood. The CDR3 DNA sequence: TGCAGTGCTCCCTGGGTAGCGGGAGGCAATGAGCAGTTCTTC. Its protein is CSAPWVAGGNEQFF.